One sample yielded the 8 T cell receptor beta chains listed below, sequenced in a study of blood T cell repertoires in COVID-19. Measured with immunoSEQ multiplex PCR; TCRdb has only the in-frame clones, and not every one. The sample includes approximately 98,000 clones, 71% of them seen just once. The sequenced material came from peripheral blood. These receptors came from a woman aged 40 to 50 with acute or convalescent COVID-19.

This clone occurred a few times. The rearrangement links TRBV7-2 to TRBJ2-5, with D perhaps TRBD1 (6 bases). The CDR3 length is 14 residues. Germline-derived CDR1 and CDR2 are SGHTA and FQGNSA. Trimming left V 7 bases short and J 2 bases short, with 14 bases between. The CDR3 DNA reads TGTGCCAGCACCCCTCCGCAGGGGCAAGAGACCCAGTACTTC. This encodes CASTPPQGQETQYF.

The chain recombines TRBV14 with TRBJ2-1, with D possibly TRBD2 on 5 matching bases. Per germline, CDR1 SGHDN and CDR2 FVKESK. CDR3 size: 16 residues. V lost 1 base to trimming and J lost 0 bases, with 10 bases between them. In DNA, the CDR3 is TGTGCCAGCAGCCAAGCACCGGGGAGCTCCTACAATGAGCAGTTCTTC. Translating it yields CASSQAPGSSYNEQFF.

The chain's CDR3 is CASSLKGAFADTQYF. In DNA, the CDR3 is TGTGCCAGCAGCTTAAAGGGGGCGTTCGCAGATACGCAGTATTTT. This sequence joins TRBV7-3 and TRBJ2-3, with 7 bases lining up with TRBD1. V was pared by 1 base and J by 4 bases, with 5 bases of the junction left unmatched. This CDR3 region has 15 residues. The germline CDR1 and CDR2 sequences are SGHTA and FQGTGA.

V is TRBV2 and J is TRBJ2-5; D unclear. Trimming removed 6 bases from V and 3 bases from J, with 8 bases in between. Looked up from germline, CDR1 is SNHLY and CDR2 is FYNNEI. This CDR3 contains 12 residues. CDR3 DNA: TGTGCCAGCAGAATTTTCGAAGAGACCCAGTACTTC. Translated: CASRIFEETQYF.

This clone was seen a single time. The chain links TRBV27 to TRBJ1-4, with 8 bases that match TRBD1. Trimming took 3 bases from V and 8 from J; bases not matched to a gene: 5. The CDR3 spans 14 residues. From germline, CDR1 is MNHEY and CDR2 SMNVEV (reference sequence). The CDR3 nucleotides read TGTGCCAGCAGTTTGGACAGGGATGGCGAAAAACTGTTTTTT. It specifies CASSLDRDGEKLFF.

Only one count was recorded for this clone. The V gene is TRBV5-1, the J gene TRBJ2-1, with 7 positions matching TRBD2. Per the germline V gene, CDR1 is SGHRS and CDR2 is YFSETQ. The CDR3 spans 13 residues. V was clipped by 4 bases and J by 6 bases; unmatched bases: 4. CDR3: CASSPGTTNEQFF. For the CDR3, the DNA is TGCGCCAGCAGCCCTGGGACTACCAATGAGCAGTTCTTC.

The CDR3 is CASSTIGQPITYEQYF. The CDR3 coding sequence is TGTGCCAGCAGCACTATTGGACAGCCGATAACCTACGAGCAGTACTTC. V is TRBV5-6 and J is TRBJ2-7; a weak D match, TRBD1 (6 bases). The CDR3 loop spans 16 amino acids. Trimming took 4 bases from V and 2 from J, leaving 19 bases between them. Per the germline V gene, CDR1 is SGHDT and CDR2 is YYEEEE.

V usage is TRBV5-4 and J usage is TRBJ1-5; D perhaps matches TRBD1 (5 bases). The CDR3 contains 15 residues. The germline gives CDR1 SGHNT, CDR2 YYREEE (reference sequence). Between the trimmed V and J ends, which lost 2 bases and 8 bases, there was a span of 17 bases. CDR3 region: CASSLNPGFVEPQHF. DNA of the CDR3: TGTGCCAGCAGCTTAAATCCAGGGTTTGTGGAGCCCCAGCATTTT.